The TCR beta chain described here comes from a study of tumor-infiltrating lymphocytes in primary liver carcinoma (dated by TCRdb to the late 2010s). Regarding the research as a whole: Of the five patients, three men and two women aged 30 to 69 years, four had hepatocellular carcinoma and one had combined HCC and intrahepatic cholangiocarcinoma. Repertoires from technical replicates were highly reproducible, with mean shared-clone rates around 0.87 and correlation coefficients above 0.95. To link TCRbeta repertoire diversity to the local molecular phenotype, the 20 to 25 tumor region samples were profiled with Agilent mRNA microarrays. The tumors of the five patients were staged as T1-T3 N0M0, with maximum diameters ranging from roughly 4 to 10 cm. A total of about 35 specimens from 5 patients went through TCRbeta repertoire sequencing, namely 25 tumor regions, 5 adjacent noncancerous liver tissues and 5 peripheral blood samples. Across five regions of each liver tumor, along with adjacent normal tissue and blood, the study brought together TCRbeta repertoire sequencing, expression microarrays and whole-exome sequencing. Each sample produced roughly 3.5 to 8 million productive TCRbeta reads, and read depth showed no significant difference between tissue types. Results the study describes overall, beyond this receptor: With just 4 to 6 patients in the study, the authors point out that the findings should be validated in a larger study. Bulk unsorted samples precluded comparing CD4+ and CD8+ T cell repertoires. Only about 8-25% of top clones were found in all five regions of a tumor, suggesting spatial heterogeneity of tumor-infiltrating T cells. Only the TCR beta chain was sequenced, so true repertoire diversity is likely underestimated because unpaired alpha chains were not captured. The top 250 clones accounted for a significantly greater share of the repertoire in tumors than in blood (p = 0.039). Repertoire overlap was found to be higher between tumor regions (mean roughly 36%) than between tumor-adjacent (around 17%) or tumor-blood (14%) pairs, consistent with antigen-driven expansion.

Total RNA and DNA were co-extracted from around 20-30 mg of bulk tissue with the AllPrep DNA/RNA mini kit, without cell sorting. Surgical resection was performed in China between 2015 and early 2016 on about five patients with histopathologically diagnosed primary liver carcinoma. Patients had chronic HBV infection and were treatment-naive at sampling. Five spatially separated regions were sampled per tumor: superior, inferior, left-lateral and right-lateral poles, plus the tumor centre. More than 85% viable tumor cells were found by histology in every tumor sample. Fresh tumor and adjacent tissue pieces were bisected, with one half stored in RNAlater at -80 degrees C and the other half sent for histology. Concerning this clonotype: Its antigen has not been determined. A read error may account for a junction end that differs from germline.

The CDR3, cysteine through phenylalanine, is 17 amino acids long. Just CDR3 DNA is preserved here, 51 bases in frame from base 1. The CDR1 and CDR2 encoded by the germline V gene are SGHRS and YFSETQ. TCRbeta-specific cDNA was reverse-transcribed from roughly 500 ng total RNA using a constant-region primer and ProtoScript II reverse transcriptase. Three nested multiplex PCR rounds, following a slightly modified ARM-PCR procedure, were used to build the TCRbeta libraries. Each of the first two PCR rounds ran for about 10 cycles and used multiplex TRBV1-TRBV30 forward primers together with a Cbeta reverse primer. Sample barcodes and Illumina adapters were attached in a final 25-cycle PCR using Deep VentR polymerase. Before sequencing, amplicons of 200-500 bp were purified from gel using a QIAquick gel extraction kit. TCRbeta amplicons were sequenced on an Illumina HiSeq 2500 with 250-bp paired-end reads. The source study handled its data this way. Quality trimming of reads was performed with Trimmomatic v0.33, and paired reads were merged with FLASH v1.2.11 so that full CDR3 sequences could be recovered. V, D and J germline segments were assigned to the rearranged TCRbeta sequences by MiGEC v1.2.1b. VDJtools v1.0.0 computed clonotype statistics and Shannon-Wiener diversity indices. Except for diversity analysis, only each sample's 250 most abundant clonotypes were used in subsequent analyses to reduce sampling bias. The public reads were quality trimmed at Q25 with fastp and then assembled into clones with MiXCR by TCRdb, keeping productive beta chains. Each CDR3 protein gets just one entry, which takes the most common genes and DNA from the rows behind it. None of the V and J calls come from the authors' own analysis; TCRdb made them. This sample comprises 45,000 to 65,000 distinct CDR3 sequences, over 65% of them detected only once. Of the sample, around 22% is held by the ten largest clones.

The chain is encoded by TRBV5-1 joined to TRBJ2-6; a weak D assignment points to TRBD2 (6 bases agree). Material: liver tumor tissue from sampling region 5. What this sample's cell subset or site label stands for: tumor region T5, tumor centre. This TCR was sampled from a man aged 35-49 years with primary liver carcinoma and hepatitis B virus infection. The nucleotide sequence is given as TGCGCCAGCATCGAGGGAGGACTGGGCTCTGGGGCCAACGTCCTAACTTTC. Its protein is CASIEGGLGSGANVLTF. Reference TRBV5-1 and TRBJ2-6 proteins supply the regions before and after the CDR3; the full variable domain is: KAGVTQTPRYLIKTRGQQVTLSCSPISGHRSVSWYQQTPGQGLQFLFEYFSETQRNKGNFPGRFSGRQFSNSRSEMNVSTLELGDSALYLCASIEGGLGSGANVLTFGAGSRLTVL.